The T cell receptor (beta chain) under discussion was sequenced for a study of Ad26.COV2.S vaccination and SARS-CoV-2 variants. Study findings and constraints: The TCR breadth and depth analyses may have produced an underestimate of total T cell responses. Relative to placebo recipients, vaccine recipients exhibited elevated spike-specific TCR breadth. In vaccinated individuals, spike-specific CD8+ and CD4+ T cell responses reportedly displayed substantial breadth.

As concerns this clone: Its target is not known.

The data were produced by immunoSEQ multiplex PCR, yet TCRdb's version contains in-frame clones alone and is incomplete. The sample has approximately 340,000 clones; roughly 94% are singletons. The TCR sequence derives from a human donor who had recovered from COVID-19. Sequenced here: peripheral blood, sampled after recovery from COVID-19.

CDR3 region: CASSSEAGENYGYTF. As DNA, the CDR3 is TGTGCCAGCAGCTCCGAAGCTGGAGAAAACTATGGCTACACCTTC. This sequence joins TRBV7-9 and TRBJ1-2; the D is unclear. Germline values: CDR1 SEHNR, CDR2 FQNEAQ (reference sequence). The V and J ends lost 4 bases and 2 bases respectively, with 14 bases between them. The CDR3 has 15 amino acids.